This T cell receptor beta chain was observed in a study of T-cell reconstitution after alpha-beta-depleted transplantation in children. Construction of the TCRbeta library involved unique molecular identifiers. TCRdb re-called the PCR reads through MiXCR, storing one row per CDR3 protein. The table has a few hundred thousand distinct CDR3 sequences, 9.7% seen once. The V end lost 3 bases, the J end lost 3 bases, and 6 bases lay between the germline ends. CDR3 length equals 13 residues. In germline, CDR1 is KGHSH, CDR2 LQKENI. This clonotype was seen only a few times. The sequences come from PBMCs from the stem cell graft donor, collected from the stem cell graft. The receptor comes from a human donor who donated a stem cell graft to a child with SCID. The rearrangement uses TRBV18 and TRBJ1-3; no clear D gene. The DNA for the CDR3 is TGTGCCAGCTCACCCGCGGGTGGAAACACCATATATTTT. Translated: CASSPAGGNTIYF.